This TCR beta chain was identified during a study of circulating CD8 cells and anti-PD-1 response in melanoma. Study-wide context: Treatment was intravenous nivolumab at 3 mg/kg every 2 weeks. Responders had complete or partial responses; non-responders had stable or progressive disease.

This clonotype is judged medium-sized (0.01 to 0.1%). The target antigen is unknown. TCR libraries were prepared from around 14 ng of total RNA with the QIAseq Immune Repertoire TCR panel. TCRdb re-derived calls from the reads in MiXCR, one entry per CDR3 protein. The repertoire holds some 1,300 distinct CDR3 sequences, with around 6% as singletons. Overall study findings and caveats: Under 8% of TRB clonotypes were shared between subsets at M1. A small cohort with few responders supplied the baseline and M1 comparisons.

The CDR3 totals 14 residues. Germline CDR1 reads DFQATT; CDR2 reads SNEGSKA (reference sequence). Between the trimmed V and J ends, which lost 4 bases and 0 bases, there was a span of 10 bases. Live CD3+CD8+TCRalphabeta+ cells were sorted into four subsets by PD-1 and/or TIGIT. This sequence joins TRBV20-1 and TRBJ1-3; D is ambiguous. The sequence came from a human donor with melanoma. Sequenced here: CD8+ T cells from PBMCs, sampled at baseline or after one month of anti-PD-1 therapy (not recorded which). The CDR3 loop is CSATTGYSGNTIYF. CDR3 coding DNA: TGCAGTGCTACGACTGGGTACTCTGGAAACACCATATATTTT.